Sequencing of this T cell receptor (beta chain) was carried out in a study of blood T cell repertoires in COVID-19. Across the study: PBMCs, B-cell-depleted T cells, or T cells were the source of the cDNA or gDNA that made up the material.

The assay was immunoSEQ multiplex PCR, and TCRdb's table has in-frame clones only and misses some. The data contain roughly 130,000 clones, roughly 84% of them singletons. In Seattle, patients joined the study during active infection and were tracked longitudinally. The count of this clone is one. The germline V gene has CDR1 LNHNV and CDR2 YYDKDF (reference sequence). V dropped 0 bases and J dropped 8; count of bases not matched to a gene: 8. The CDR3 contains 15 residues. This chain uses TRBV15 with TRBJ1-2, with TRBD1 matching 8 bases. Material for sequencing was peripheral blood. This receptor was taken from a man younger than 40 with COVID-19, enrolled during active disease. CDR3 residues: CATSRDLETGDGYTF. CDR3 bases: TGTGCCACCAGCAGAGATCTCGAGACAGGGGACGGCTACACCTTC.